A single TCR beta chain is shown here with its context. The sample comes from a study of cytomegalovirus exposure and HLA in healthy donors. Measured with immunoSEQ multiplex PCR; TCRdb has only the in-frame clones, and not every one. The repertoire holds about 240,000 clones, around 88% seen once, with 0.95% to 1.5% in the top ten. V lost 4 bases and J lost 2; bases outside the gene matches: 3. The CDR3 consists of 15 residues. From germline, CDR1 is LGHNA and CDR2 YNFKEQ. V is TRBV4-2 and J is TRBJ1-2; TRBD1 aligns across 11 bases. The source is a woman in her twenties or thirties in good health and CMV-seropositive. The sequenced sample was PBMCs. As DNA, the CDR3 is TGTGCCAGCAGCCCAAGGACAGGGGGCAACTATGGCTACACCTTC. Its translation: CASSPRTGGNYGYTF.